Listed below are T cell receptor beta chains from one sample, sequenced in a study of follicular helper T cells after annual influenza vaccination. Some clones are missing from TCRdb's copy, which holds only in-frame ones; the method was immunoSEQ multiplex PCR. The sample lists about 7,200 clones, around 86% occurring once. The sample in question was CXCR5- memory CD4+ T cells sorted from blood, obtained 7 days after influenza vaccination. These receptor sequences come from an adult who received the influenza vaccine. Each CDR3 is given with its conserved first and last residue. D genes are given only for firm matches. Not all rows give a size; the values are once, few, many and, for expanded clones, a class.

v_gene: TRBV7-2
j_gene: TRBJ2-1
d_gene: TRBD2
abundance: NA
CDR3aa: CASTSILSGVEQFF
CDR3nt: TGTGCCAGCACCTCCATACTTAGCGGGGTTGAGCAGTTCTTC

v_gene: TRBV7-3
j_gene: TRBJ2-1
d_gene: TRBD1
abundance: NA
CDR3aa: CASSFGQAYNEQFF
CDR3nt: TGTGCCAGCAGCTTCGGACAGGCCTACAATGAGCAGTTCTTC

v_gene: TRBV18
j_gene: TRBJ1-2
d_gene: TRBD1
abundance: NA
CDR3aa: CASSPRDRGGYTF
CDR3nt: TGTGCCAGCTCACCCCGGGACAGGGGTGGCTACACCTTC

v_gene: TRBV5-1
j_gene: TRBJ2-5
d_gene: NA
abundance: NA
CDR3aa: CASSSMTGQETQYF
CDR3nt: TGCGCCAGCAGCTCAATGACTGGACAAGAGACCCAGTACTTC

v_gene: TRBV7-2
j_gene: TRBJ2-6
d_gene: NA
abundance: NA
CDR3aa: CASSLARGPGANVLTF
CDR3nt: TGTGCCAGCAGCTTAGCGCGGGGGCCTGGGGCCAACGTCCTGACTTTC

v_gene: TRBV29-1
j_gene: TRBJ1-6
d_gene: NA
abundance: NA
CDR3aa: CSVGTGNYNSPLHF
CDR3nt: TGCAGCGTTGGGACCGGGAACTATAATTCACCCCTCCACTTT

v_gene: TRBV27
j_gene: TRBJ2-6
d_gene: TRBD1
abundance: NA
CDR3aa: CATTHLGQGQSSGANVLTF
CDR3nt: TGTGCCACAACACACCTGGGACAGGGTCAATCCTCTGGGGCCAACGTCCTGACTTTC

v_gene: TRBV6-4
j_gene: TRBJ1-2
d_gene: NA
abundance: NA
CDR3aa: CASINRSLIYGYTF
CDR3nt: TGTGCCAGCATCAACAGGTCCCTCATCTATGGCTACACCTTC

v_gene: TRBV29-1
j_gene: TRBJ1-1
d_gene: TRBD1
abundance: NA
CDR3aa: CSVGRLGQGASTEAFF
CDR3nt: TGCAGCGTTGGCCGTCTAGGACAGGGGGCGAGCACTGAAGCTTTCTTT

v_gene: TRBV19
j_gene: TRBJ1-2
d_gene: TRBD1
abundance: NA
CDR3aa: CASSIETGPYGYTF
CDR3nt: TGTGCCAGTAGTATAGAGACAGGGCCCTATGGCTACACCTTC

v_gene: TRBV18
j_gene: TRBJ2-3
d_gene: TRBD2
abundance: NA
CDR3aa: CASSPPVRGGFTDTQYF
CDR3nt: TGTGCCAGCTCACCCCCGGTTCGCGGGGGATTCACAGATACGCAGTATTTT

v_gene: TRBV21-1
j_gene: TRBJ1-1
d_gene: NA
abundance: NA
CDR3aa: CASSRQNRGMNTEAFF
CDR3nt: TGTGCCAGCAGCAGACAAAACAGAGGGATGAACACTGAAGCTTTCTTT

v_gene: TRBV7-2
j_gene: TRBJ2-5
d_gene: NA
abundance: once
CDR3aa: CASSGSKTSRWEETQYF
CDR3nt: TGTGCCAGCAGCGGGTCAAAGACTTCCCGGTGGGAAGAGACCCAGTACTTC

v_gene: TRBV2
j_gene: TRBJ2-3
d_gene: TRBD2
abundance: NA
CDR3aa: CASSVLAGEDTQYF
CDR3nt: TGTGCCAGCAGTGTACTAGCGGGGGAAGATACGCAGTATTTT

v_gene: TRBV12-5
j_gene: TRBJ2-5
d_gene: NA
abundance: NA
CDR3aa: CASGLAGVGETQYF
CDR3nt: TGTGCTAGTGGTTTGGCCGGCGTGGGGGAGACCCAGTACTTC

v_gene: TRBV7-2
j_gene: TRBJ2-5
d_gene: NA
abundance: NA
CDR3aa: CASSLVSSRDIGETQYF
CDR3nt: TGTGCCAGCAGCTTAGTTTCGTCCAGAGACATCGGAGAGACCCAGTACTTC